A single sample is the source of the 21 T cell receptor beta chains below, sequenced in a study of cytomegalovirus exposure and HLA in healthy donors. 60 Vbeta and 13 Jbeta primers were used in PCR. The table came from immunoSEQ multiplex PCR; TCRdb's copy has only in-frame clones and leaves some out. The sample shows under 130,000 clones, around three quarters of them seen only once. The sample taken for sequencing was PBMCs. The receptor source for this set is a woman between 18 and 29 years old in good health and CMV-seropositive.

The chain uses TRBV9 and TRBJ1-3, with 8 bases lining up with TRBD1. The germline CDR1 and CDR2 sequences are SGDLS and YYNGEE. The junction had 7 bases not matched to a gene; V was cut back by 2 bases and J by 0 bases. The CDR3 sequence is 17 residues long. CDR3 loop: CASSVYDRGASGNTIYF. DNA for the CDR3: TGTGCCAGCAGCGTTTACGACAGGGGAGCCTCTGGAAACACCATATATTTT.

The chain uses TRBV28 and TRBJ2-5, with D tentatively TRBD1 (5 bases). With 7 bases removed from V and 5 bases from J, the gap between germline ends came to 20 bases. The germline CDR1 and CDR2 sequences are MDHEN and SYDVKM. This CDR3 region has 15 residues. CDR3 bases: TGTGCCAGCATCCCCTCATTGGGGCTCCGGGAGACCCAGTACTTC. Residues: CASIPSLGLRETQYF.

This clone has only one observation. Distinct nucleotide sequences in the sample also encode this CDR3. This chain connects TRBV5-4 to TRBJ1-1; D may be TRBD1 (6 bases). The CDR3 extends over 14 amino acids. CDR1 SGHNT and CDR2 YYREEE come from the germline V gene (reference sequence). Trimming left V 4 bases short and J 5 bases short, with 15 bases between. CDR3 sequence (DNA): TGTGCCAGCAGCCTGGATGGGGGCAGGACTGAAGCTTTCTTT. This codes for CASSLDGGRTEAFF. The full variable domain, with the rest looked up from reference TRBV5-4 and TRBJ1-1, is ETGVTQSPTHLIKTRGQQVTLRCSSQSGHNTVSWYQQALGQGPQFIFQYYREEENGRGNFPPRFSGLQFPNYSSELNVNALELDDSALYLCASSLDGGRTEAFFGQGTRLTVV.

This clone occurred once. The chain carries TRBV6-1 and TRBJ2-7, with 9 bases lining up with TRBD1. The CDR3 is made up of 15 amino acids. Trimming cost V 4 bases and J 6 bases; bases outside gene matches: 10. CDR1 MNHNS and CDR2 SASEGT come from the germline V gene. This CDR3 is CASSAGTGLHAEQYF. The CDR3, as DNA: TGTGCCAGCAGTGCCGGGACAGGGCTCCACGCCGAGCAGTACTTC.

This clone is a singleton in its sample. The chain joins TRBV28 to TRBJ1-2; possibly TRBD1 for D (5 bases). V lost 3 bases and J lost 6, with 8 bases in between. Per germline, CDR1 MDHEN and CDR2 SYDVKM. This CDR3 region has 12 residues. Written as DNA, the CDR3 is TGTGCCAGCAGTTTCGGGGGTAATGGCTACACCTTC. This codes for CASSFGGNGYTF.

This clone is a singleton in its sample. The V call is TRBV19, the J call TRBJ1-5; no firm D call. V was clipped by 3 bases and J by 3 bases, with 6 bases between them. The CDR3 has 13 residues. CDR1 LNHDA and CDR2 SQIVND come from the germline V gene (reference sequence). CDR3 DNA sequence: TGTGCCAGTAGTATCGGTAACAATCAGCCCCAGCATTTT. Translated: CASSIGNNQPQHF.

This clone has just one count. The rearrangement links TRBV4-1 to TRBJ1-6, with 11 bases fitting TRBD1. The CDR3 runs 15 residues. From germline, CDR1 is MGHRA and CDR2 YSYEKL. Trimming at V came to 5 bases and at J to 9 bases, leaving 6 bases not matched to a gene. CDR3 bases: TGCGCCAGCAGCGACGGGACAGGGGGATCTTCACCCCTCCACTTT. Translation: CASSDGTGGSSPLHF.

The CDR3 coding sequence is TGTGCCAGCTTCAGGGGGCTTGGAGAGACCCAGTACTTC. As protein: CASFRGLGETQYF. This rearrangement joins TRBV7-2 to TRBJ2-5; 8 nucleotides agree with TRBD1. The V and J ends lost 8 bases and 4 bases, in that order; junction bases with no gene match: 6. The CDR3 contains 13 residues. The germline V gene encodes CDR1 SGHTA and CDR2 FQGNSA.

The rearrangement joins TRBV2 to TRBJ2-7, with a possible D match to TRBD1 (5 bases). There are 11 residues in the CDR3. V shed 8 bases and J shed 3 bases, with 8 bases lying between them. Germline CDR1 is SNHLY and CDR2 is FYNNEI. This CDR3 reads CASYDSYEQYF. The CDR3 region has the DNA TGTGCCAGCTATGACAGCTACGAGCAGTACTTC.

The chain carries TRBV5-4 and TRBJ2-7, with 7 bases matching TRBD1. Germline V CDR1 and CDR2: SGHNT, YYREEE (reference sequence). V trimming: 4 bases; J trimming: 5 bases; junction bases outside the gene matches: 12. The CDR3 loop spans 15 amino acids. The CDR3 protein is CASSPTSFTGDEQYF. CDR3 coding DNA: TGTGCCAGCAGCCCAACGAGTTTTACAGGGGACGAGCAGTACTTC.

The J gene is TRBJ2-1, the V gene TRBV6-5; TRBD2 aligns across 8 bases. The CDR3 sequence is 13 residues long. CDR1 and CDR2 (germline): MNHEY, SVGAGI. The V and J ends lost 4 bases and 9 bases, in that order; junction bases with no gene match: 5. The CDR3 region has the DNA TGTGCCAGCAGTTCGACTAGCGAGGCTGAGCAGTTCTTC. Translated, it gives CASSSTSEAEQFF.

The V and J genes are TRBV29-1 and TRBJ2-6; D is perhaps TRBD1 (6 bases). Trimming removed 3 bases from V and 0 bases from J, with 15 bases in between. Germline CDR1 and CDR2: SQVTM and ANQGSEA. The CDR3 has 17 amino acids. The DNA for the CDR3 is TGCAGCGTTGAGGGTGGGAGCAGGGGCTCTGGGGCCAACGTCCTGACTTTC. It specifies CSVEGGSRGSGANVLTF.

This chain joins TRBV9 and TRBJ2-7; D ambiguous. Germline CDR1 is SGDLS and CDR2 is YYNGEE. CDR3 size: 17 residues. Trimming stripped 0 bases from V and 2 bases from J, with 18 bases between. The CDR3 loop reads CASSVGGPPGSPYEQYF. The CDR3 nucleotides read TGTGCCAGCAGCGTAGGAGGCCCCCCCGGGTCGCCCTACGAGCAGTACTTC.

V is TRBV18 and J is TRBJ2-7; D unresolved. Per the germline V gene, CDR1 is KGHSH and CDR2 is LQKENI. There are 15 residues in the CDR3. V was trimmed by 0 bases and J by 2 bases, leaving 11 bases between them. CDR3 loop: CASSPPSTPTYEQYF. CDR3 coding DNA: TGTGCCAGCTCACCACCTTCCACTCCAACCTACGAGCAGTACTTC.

The CDR3 loop reads CSVEADRYTGELFF. The CDR3 coding sequence is TGCAGCGTTGAAGCCGACAGATACACCGGGGAGCTGTTTTTT. This chain uses TRBV29-1 with TRBJ2-2, with D perhaps TRBD1 (5 bases). The CDR3 is 14 amino acids. CDR1 and CDR2 from the germline V gene are SQVTM and ANQGSEA. V shed 1 base and J shed 3 bases, with 9 bases lying between them.

The V gene is TRBV5-1, the J gene TRBJ2-1, with TRBD1 identical over 7 bases. This CDR3 is built from 14 residues. With V trimmed by 0 bases and J by 9 bases, 6 bases remained unmatched. Germline V gene sequence: CDR1 SGHRS, CDR2 YFSETQ. The DNA of the CDR3 is TGCGCCAGCAGCTTGGAAGTAGGGGGCGGTGAGCAGTTCTTC. Protein: CASSLEVGGGEQFF.

The V gene is TRBV7-2, the J gene TRBJ2-5; D perhaps matches TRBD2 (5 bases). This CDR3 is built from 15 residues. From germline, CDR1 is SGHTA and CDR2 FQGNSA. Trimming pared 4 bases from V and 6 bases from J, leaving 18 bases between. The CDR3 DNA reads TGTGCCAGCAGCTCATTGGCAGGCCCCGGGAAGACCCAGTACTTC. It is translated as CASSSLAGPGKTQYF.

The rearrangement joins TRBV18 to TRBJ1-1; 8 bases align to TRBD1. The trim removed 5 bases at V and 5 bases at J, leaving 7 bases unmatched. CDR1 is KGHSH and CDR2 is LQKENI in the germline V gene. The CDR3 contains 14 residues. The CDR3 DNA follows: TGTGCCAGCTCATCTTGGACAGGGAATACTGAAGCTTTCTTT. Translation: CASSSWTGNTEAFF.

This clone was observed a handful of times. The J gene is TRBJ2-7, the V gene TRBV5-8; 11 bases map to TRBD2. The CDR3 contains 15 residues. Trimming removed 0 bases from V and 5 bases from J; junction bases left unmatched: 4. Germline V gene sequence: CDR1 SGHTS, CDR2 YDEGEE. CDR3 residues: CASSLATSGEDEQYF. CDR3 bases: TGTGCCAGCAGCTTGGCGACTAGCGGGGAAGACGAGCAGTACTTC.

There are a few counts of this clone. The chain joins TRBV6-5 to TRBJ1-1; D unresolved. There are 12 residues in the CDR3. The V end lost 0 bases, the J end lost 8 bases, and 7 bases lay between the germline ends. CDR1 and CDR2 (germline): MNHEY, SVGAGI. The CDR3 here is CASSYSGREAFF. The CDR3 nucleotides are TGTGCCAGCAGTTACTCGGGCAGGGAAGCTTTCTTT.

The genes are TRBV9 and TRBJ2-7; no definite D call. Germline-derived CDR1 and CDR2 are SGDLS and YYNGEE. The CDR3 covers 14 residues. The germline V and J ends were trimmed by 0 bases and 3 bases, with 10 bases remaining between them. In DNA form, the CDR3 reads TGTGCCAGCAGCGTAGATGAGCGAGTCTACGAGCAGTACTTC. Translated: CASSVDERVYEQYF.